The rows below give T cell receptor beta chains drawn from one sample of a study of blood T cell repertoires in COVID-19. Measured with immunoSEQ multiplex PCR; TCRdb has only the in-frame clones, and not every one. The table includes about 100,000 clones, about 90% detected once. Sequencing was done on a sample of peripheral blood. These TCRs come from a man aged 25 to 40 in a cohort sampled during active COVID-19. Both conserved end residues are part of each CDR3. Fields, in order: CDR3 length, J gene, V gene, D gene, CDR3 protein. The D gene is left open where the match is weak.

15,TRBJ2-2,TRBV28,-,CASNPLGAAGGELFF
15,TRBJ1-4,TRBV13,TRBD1,CASSSYGTANEKLFF
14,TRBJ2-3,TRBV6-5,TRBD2,CASAASGGSDTQYF
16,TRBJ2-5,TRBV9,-,CASSVGVGSGQETQYF
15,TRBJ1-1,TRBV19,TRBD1,CASSPWDRMNTEAFF
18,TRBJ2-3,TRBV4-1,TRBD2,CASSQAVVTSGKMDTQYF
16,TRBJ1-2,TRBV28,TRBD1,CASRPQTGTGSYGYTF
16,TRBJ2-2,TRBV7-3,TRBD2,CASSPPLAGGPVELFF
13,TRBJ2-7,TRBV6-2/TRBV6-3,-,CASSYSQHYEQYF
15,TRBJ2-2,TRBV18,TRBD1,CASSLGQGGTGELFF